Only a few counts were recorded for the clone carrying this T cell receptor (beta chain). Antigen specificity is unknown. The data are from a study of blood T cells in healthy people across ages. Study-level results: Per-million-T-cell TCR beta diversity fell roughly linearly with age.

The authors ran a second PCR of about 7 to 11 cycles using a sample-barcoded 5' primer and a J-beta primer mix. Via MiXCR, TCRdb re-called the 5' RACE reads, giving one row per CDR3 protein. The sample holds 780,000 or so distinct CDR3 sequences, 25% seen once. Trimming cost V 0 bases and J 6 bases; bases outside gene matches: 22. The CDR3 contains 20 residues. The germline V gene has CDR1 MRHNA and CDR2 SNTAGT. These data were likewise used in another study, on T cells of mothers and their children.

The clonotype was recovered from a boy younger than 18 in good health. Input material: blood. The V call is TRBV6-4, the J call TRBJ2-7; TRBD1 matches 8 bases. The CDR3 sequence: CASSDSVRGRQGAPIVEQYF. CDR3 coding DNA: TGTGCCAGCAGTGACTCGGTAAGGGGACGGCAGGGGGCGCCGATCGTCGAGCAGTACTTC.